This is a list of T cell receptor beta chains from one sample in a study of cytomegalovirus exposure and HLA in healthy donors. Using immunoSEQ multiplex PCR, the repertoire was profiled, and TCRdb retains in-frame clones only, with some absent. This table holds about 91,000 clones, 90% found once. Sequencing was performed on PBMCs. The origin of the receptors is a man between 18 and 35 years old in good health and CMV-seronegative. The CDR3 runs from the conserved cysteine through the conserved F or W. Fields, in order: V gene, J gene, CDR3 protein.

v_gene: TRBV30
j_gene: TRBJ2-1
CDR3aa: CAWNYGGATEIYNEQFF

v_gene: TRBV5-1
j_gene: TRBJ1-1
CDR3aa: CASSPIGGPEFWEAFF

v_gene: TRBV18
j_gene: TRBJ1-5
CDR3aa: CASSPGQVQPQHF

v_gene: TRBV9
j_gene: TRBJ2-1
CDR3aa: CASSDEGTSGYNEQFF

v_gene: TRBV28
j_gene: TRBJ2-7
CDR3aa: CASKRGTAGLAVPERNYEQYF

v_gene: TRBV5-4
j_gene: TRBJ2-7
CDR3aa: CASSSTSGFYEQYF

v_gene: TRBV5-1
j_gene: TRBJ1-2
CDR3aa: CASSSGTGGGHYGYTF

v_gene: TRBV11-2
j_gene: TRBJ1-3
CDR3aa: CASSARTVRGNTIYF

v_gene: TRBV21-1
j_gene: TRBJ2-1
CDR3aa: CASSISPLGLAGESRDPYNEQFF

v_gene: TRBV28
j_gene: TRBJ2-3
CDR3aa: CASLPGLGDTDTQYF

v_gene: TRBV28
j_gene: TRBJ2-1
CDR3aa: CASRPGTSGIEQFF

v_gene: TRBV7-9
j_gene: TRBJ1-3
CDR3aa: CASRSTGTGNTIYF

v_gene: TRBV7-2
j_gene: TRBJ1-1
CDR3aa: CASSPQGAGAEAFF

v_gene: TRBV18
j_gene: TRBJ1-5
CDR3aa: CASSPLVGGPDQPQHF

v_gene: TRBV5-4
j_gene: TRBJ2-5
CDR3aa: CASSPFRDREETQYF

v_gene: TRBV5-4
j_gene: TRBJ2-7
CDR3aa: CASSLAGADYEQYF

v_gene: TRBV5-6
j_gene: .
CDR3aa: CASNAGYSYEQYF

v_gene: TRBV5-6
j_gene: TRBJ2-2
CDR3aa: CASSLLAGVAGELFF

v_gene: TRBV9
j_gene: TRBJ2-7
CDR3aa: CASSVSEGYEQYF

v_gene: TRBV7-9
j_gene: TRBJ1-2
CDR3aa: CASSSTPGTGAPRSTYTF